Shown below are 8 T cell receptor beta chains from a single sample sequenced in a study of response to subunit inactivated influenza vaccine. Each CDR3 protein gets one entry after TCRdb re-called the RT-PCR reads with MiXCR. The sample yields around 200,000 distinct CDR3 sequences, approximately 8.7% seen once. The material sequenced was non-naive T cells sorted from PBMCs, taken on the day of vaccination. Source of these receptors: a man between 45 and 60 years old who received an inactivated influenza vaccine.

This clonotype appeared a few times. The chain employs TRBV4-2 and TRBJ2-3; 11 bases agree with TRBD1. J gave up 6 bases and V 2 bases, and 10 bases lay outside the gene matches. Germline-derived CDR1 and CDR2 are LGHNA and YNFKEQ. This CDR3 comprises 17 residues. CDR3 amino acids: CASSQHGQGAPKDTQYF. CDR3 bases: TGTGCCAGCAGCCAACACGGACAGGGGGCCCCTAAGGATACGCAGTATTTT.

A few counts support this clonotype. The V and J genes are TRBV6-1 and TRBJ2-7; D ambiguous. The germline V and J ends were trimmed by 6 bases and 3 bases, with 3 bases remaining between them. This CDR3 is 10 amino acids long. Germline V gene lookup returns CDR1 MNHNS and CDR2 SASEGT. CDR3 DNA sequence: TGTGCCAGCAGCTTCTACGAGCAGTACTTC. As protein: CASSFYEQYF.

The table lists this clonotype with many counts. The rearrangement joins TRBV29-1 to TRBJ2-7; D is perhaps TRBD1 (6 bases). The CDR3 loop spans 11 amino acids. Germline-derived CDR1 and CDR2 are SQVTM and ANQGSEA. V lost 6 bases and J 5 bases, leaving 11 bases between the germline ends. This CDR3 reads CSVTGTNEQYF. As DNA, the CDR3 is TGCAGCGTGACCGGGACAAACGAGCAGTACTTC.

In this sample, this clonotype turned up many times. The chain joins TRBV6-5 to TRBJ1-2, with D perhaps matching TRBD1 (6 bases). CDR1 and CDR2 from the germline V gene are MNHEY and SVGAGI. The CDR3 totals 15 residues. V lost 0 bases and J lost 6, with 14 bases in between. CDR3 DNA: TGTGCCAGCAGTTACTCGATGGGGGCGCAAAATGGCTACACCTTC. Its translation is CASSYSMGAQNGYTF.

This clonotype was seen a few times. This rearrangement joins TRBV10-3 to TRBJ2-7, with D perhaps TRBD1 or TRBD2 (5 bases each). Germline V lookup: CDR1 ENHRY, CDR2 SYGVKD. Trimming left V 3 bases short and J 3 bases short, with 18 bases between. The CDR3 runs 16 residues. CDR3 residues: CAISDSGRDGRYEQYF. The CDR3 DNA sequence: TGTGCCATCAGTGATTCGGGCAGGGACGGACGCTACGAGCAGTACTTC.

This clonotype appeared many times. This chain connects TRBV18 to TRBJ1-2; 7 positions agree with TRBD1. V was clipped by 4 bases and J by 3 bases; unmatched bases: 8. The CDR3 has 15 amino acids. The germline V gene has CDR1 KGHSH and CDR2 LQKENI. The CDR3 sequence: CASSQGTAQYYGYTF. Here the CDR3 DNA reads TGTGCCAGCTCACAGGGGACAGCGCAATACTATGGCTACACCTTC.

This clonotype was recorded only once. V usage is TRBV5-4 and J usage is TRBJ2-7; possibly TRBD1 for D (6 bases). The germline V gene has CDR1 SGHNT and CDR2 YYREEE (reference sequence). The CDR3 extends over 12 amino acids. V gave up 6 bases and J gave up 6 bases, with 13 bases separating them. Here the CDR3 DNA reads TGTGCCAGCACAAGACAGGACGGCGAGCAGTACTTC. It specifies CASTRQDGEQYF.

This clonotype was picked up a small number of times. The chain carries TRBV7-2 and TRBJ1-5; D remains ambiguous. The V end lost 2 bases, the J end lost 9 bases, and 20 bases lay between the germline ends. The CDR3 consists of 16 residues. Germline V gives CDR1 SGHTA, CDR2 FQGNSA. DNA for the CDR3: TGTGCCAGCAGCTTAATGAGCCGAGGGTTCAATTTGCCCCAGCATTTT. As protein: CASSLMSRGFNLPQHF.